This TCR beta chain was recovered during a study of cytomegalovirus exposure and HLA in healthy donors. Study-wide findings and caveats: Researchers counted 164 TCR beta chains as cytomegalovirus-associated. Analysis was carried out at a later point, and it linked a missense DCLRE1C variant to TCR beta V- and J-gene trimming. The authors later found most CMV-associated TCR beta chains appeared HLA-restricted.

Unrecorded immune exposure was likely among donors, who were nominally healthy when sampled. The study ran its PCR with 60 Vbeta and 13 Jbeta primers. Libraries were prepared by immunoSEQ multiplex PCR; TCRdb keeps only in-frame clonotypes and omits some of them. The sample lists fewer than 200,000 clones, approximately 82% occurring once. Concerning this clone: What it binds is unknown.

The CDR3 is 15 residues long. Germline V gene lookup returns CDR1 LNHNV and CDR2 YYDKDF (reference sequence). The germline V and J ends were trimmed by 5 bases and 0 bases, with 11 bases remaining between them. V and J are TRBV15 and TRBJ1-5; D unclear. This sequence was found in a girl aged 2 to 10 in good health and CMV-seropositive. The sequencing sample was made of PBMCs. For the CDR3, the DNA is TGTGCCACCAGCGGATGGAGAGATAGCAATCAGCCCCAGCATTTT. Translated: CATSGWRDSNQPQHF.